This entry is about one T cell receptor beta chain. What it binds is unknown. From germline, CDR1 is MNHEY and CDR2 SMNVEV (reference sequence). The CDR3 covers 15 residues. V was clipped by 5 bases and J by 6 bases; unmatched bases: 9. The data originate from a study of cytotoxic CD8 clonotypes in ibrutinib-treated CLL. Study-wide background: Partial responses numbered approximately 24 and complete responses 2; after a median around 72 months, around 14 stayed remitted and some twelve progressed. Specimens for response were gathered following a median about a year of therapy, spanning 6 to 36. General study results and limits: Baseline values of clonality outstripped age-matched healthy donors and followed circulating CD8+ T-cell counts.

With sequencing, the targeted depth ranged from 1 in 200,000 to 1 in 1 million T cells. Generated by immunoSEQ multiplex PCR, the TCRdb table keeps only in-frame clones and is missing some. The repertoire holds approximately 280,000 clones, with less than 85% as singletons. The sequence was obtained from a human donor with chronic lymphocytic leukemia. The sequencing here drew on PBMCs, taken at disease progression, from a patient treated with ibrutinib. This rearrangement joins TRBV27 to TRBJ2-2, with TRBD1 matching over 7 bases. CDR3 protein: CASSPRQGAPGELFF. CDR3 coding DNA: TGTGCCAGCAGTCCAAGACAGGGAGCTCCCGGGGAGCTGTTTTTT.